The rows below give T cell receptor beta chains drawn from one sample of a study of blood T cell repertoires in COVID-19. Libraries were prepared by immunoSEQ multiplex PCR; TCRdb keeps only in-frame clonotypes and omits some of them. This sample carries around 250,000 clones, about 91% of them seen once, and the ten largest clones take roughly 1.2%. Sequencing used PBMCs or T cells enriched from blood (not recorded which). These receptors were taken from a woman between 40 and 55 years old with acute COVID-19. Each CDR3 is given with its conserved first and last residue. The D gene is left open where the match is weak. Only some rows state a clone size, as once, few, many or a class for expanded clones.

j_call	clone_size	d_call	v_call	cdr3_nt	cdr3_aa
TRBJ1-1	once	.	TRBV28	TGTGCCAGCATCAAACGAGTCCTGAACACTGAAGCTTTCTTT	CASIKRVLNTEAFF
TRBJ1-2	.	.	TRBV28	TGTGCCAGCAGGCTAACACAGGGAAATGGCTACACCTTC	CASRLTQGNGYTF
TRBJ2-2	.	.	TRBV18	TGTGCCAGCTCACCCAACCGGTTGACGAACACCGGGGAGCTGTTTTTT	CASSPNRLTNTGELFF
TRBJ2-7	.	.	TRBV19	TGTGCCAGTAGTATAAGCGTCGATTCGTACGAGCAGTACTTC	CASSISVDSYEQYF
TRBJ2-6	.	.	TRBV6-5	TGTGCCAGCAGTTACTCTTACTCTGGGGCCAACGTCCTGACTTTC	CASSYSYSGANVLTF
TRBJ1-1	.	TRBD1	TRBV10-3	TGTGCCATCAGTGAGTTCGGGACAGTGAACACTGAAGCTTTCTTT	CAISEFGTVNTEAFF
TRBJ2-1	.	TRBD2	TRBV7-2	TGTGCCAGCAGCTCACTAGCGGAGAAGAATGAGCAGTTCTTC	CASSSLAEKNEQFF
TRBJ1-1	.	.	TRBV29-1	TGCAGCGCCCTAGGGGACTTATCGTCCACTGAAGCTTTCTTT	CSALGDLSSTEAFF
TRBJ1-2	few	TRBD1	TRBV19	TGTGCCACTCTACAGGGGCTGTATGGCTACACCTTC	CATLQGLYGYTF
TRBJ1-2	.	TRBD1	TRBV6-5	TGTGCCAGCAGGAATTGGGACAGTCCTAACTATGGCTACACCTTC	CASRNWDSPNYGYTF
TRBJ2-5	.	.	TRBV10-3	TGTGCCATCAGTGAAGGGGAAGAGACCCAGTACTTC	CAISEGEETQYF
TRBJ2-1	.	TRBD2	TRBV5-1	TGCGCCAGCAGCTTGGTACCTAGCGGGACCCTCAATGAGCAGTTCTTC	CASSLVPSGTLNEQFF
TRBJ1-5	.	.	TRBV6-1	TGTGCCAGCAGTGACGCGCGTTTGCAGCCCCAGCATTTT	CASSDARLQPQHF
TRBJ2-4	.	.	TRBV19	TGTGCCAGTAGTATAGGCAGCGGAATAGCCAAAAACATTCAGTACTTC	CASSIGSGIAKNIQYF
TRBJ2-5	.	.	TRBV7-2	TGTGCCAGCAGCCCAAATTATGTGATAAGCGATGAGACCCAGTACTTC	CASSPNYVISDETQYF
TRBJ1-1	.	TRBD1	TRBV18	TGTGCCAGCTCACCACCGGGACAGGAAGACACTGAAGCTTTCTTT	CASSPPGQEDTEAFF
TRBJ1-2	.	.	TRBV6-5	TGTGCCAGCAGTAAGAGGCCGTCCTACACCTTC	CASSKRPSYTF